The 9 T cell receptor beta chains given below trace back to one sample, sequenced in a study of shared clonotypes between healthy human individuals. Clones were sequenced by immunoSEQ multiplex PCR, and TCRdb holds only the in-frame ones, with some missing. The table lists hundreds of thousands of clones, 60% to 75% of them singletons, with around 2% in the top ten. Sequenced input: memory CD4+ T cells sorted from blood. Subset noted: CD45RA-negative fraction. Every receptor here comes from a woman under 40 in good health.

The rearrangement links TRBV5-1 to TRBJ2-7; D possibly matches TRBD1 or TRBD2 (5 bases each). Looked up from germline, CDR1 is SGHRS and CDR2 is YFSETQ. Trimming cost V 1 base and J 1 base, with 9 bases left between them. This CDR3 contains 14 residues. The CDR3 bases are TGCGCCAGCAGCTTGAGGGACGGATCCTACGAGCAGTACTTC. This gives the protein CASSLRDGSYEQYF.

The V and J genes are TRBV29-1 and TRBJ1-1, with 7 bases that match TRBD1. The CDR3 length is 14 residues. Germline assignment: CDR1 SQVTM and CDR2 ANQGSEA. V was clipped by 7 bases and J by 4 bases; unmatched bases: 12. The CDR3 loop reads CSARQGPLGTEAFF. As DNA, the CDR3 is TGCAGCGCCCGACAGGGTCCCTTAGGCACTGAAGCTTTCTTT. The entire variable domain, with the rest obtained from reference TRBV29-1 and TRBJ1-1, is as follows: SAVISQKPSRDICQRGTSLTIQCQVDSQVTMMFWYRQQPGQSLTLIATANQGSEATYESGFVIDKFPISRPNLTFSTLTVSNMSPEDSSIYLCSARQGPLGTEAFFGQGTRLTVV.

In the case of this clone: Other DNA sequences of this sample code for an identical CDR3. The chain employs TRBV5-4 and TRBJ1-6, with a tentative D call TRBD1 (6 bases). CDR3 length: 14 residues. Germline loops: CDR1 SGHNT, CDR2 YYREEE (reference sequence). Trimming shortened V by 0 bases and J by 7 bases, and 8 bases separated the two germline ends. This CDR3 is CASSLDRVNSPLHF. The CDR3 nucleotides read TGTGCCAGCAGCTTGGACAGGGTAAATTCACCCCTCCACTTT.

The V and J genes are TRBV4-2 and TRBJ1-2; D not certain. The CDR3 covers 14 residues. V was clipped by 1 base and J by 5 bases, with 11 bases between them. Looked up from germline, CDR1 is LGHNA and CDR2 is YNFKEQ. The CDR3 here is CASSQVGDTYGYTF. The DNA of the CDR3 is TGTGCCAGCAGCCAAGTGGGCGATACGTATGGCTACACCTTC.

The chain links TRBV6-6 to TRBJ1-2, with TRBD1 matching 10 bases. Germline lookup yields CDR1 MNHNY and CDR2 SVGAGI (reference sequence). The CDR3 runs 15 residues. V shed 0 bases and J 4 bases; nucleotides not matched to a gene: 2. As DNA, the CDR3 is TGTGCCAGCAGTTACTCGGGACAGGGGACCTATGGCTACACCTTC. This encodes CASSYSGQGTYGYTF.

The chain joins TRBV5-6 to TRBJ2-1; no clear D. V was cut by 0 bases and J by 6 bases, with 16 bases left in between. Germline assignment: CDR1 SGHDT and CDR2 YYEEEE. The CDR3 has 16 amino acids. CDR3 residues: CASSLVTSTSSNEQFF. The CDR3 DNA reads as TGTGCCAGCAGCTTGGTTACCAGCACCAGCAGCAATGAGCAGTTCTTC.

The chain uses TRBV6-5 and TRBJ1-1; D not certain. V was clipped by 2 bases and J by 0 bases, with 10 bases between them. CDR3 length equals 15 residues. Germline V gene sequence: CDR1 MNHEY, CDR2 SVGAGI. The DNA for the CDR3 is TGTGCCAGCAGTTACCGCCGGGTGATGAACACTGAAGCTTTCTTT. This codes for CASSYRRVMNTEAFF.

As regards this clone: Other nucleotide sequences in the sample specify the same CDR3. The chain recombines TRBV10-3 with TRBJ1-5; D is undetermined. Deletions cut 8 bases from V and 3 bases from J, with 8 bases between. Germline V gene data show CDR1 as ENHRY and CDR2 as SYGVKD. This CDR3 contains 12 residues. The CDR3 region is CAISEPNQPQHF. The CDR3 DNA reads TGTGCCATCTCGGAGCCCAATCAGCCCCAGCATTTT.

Written as DNA, the CDR3 is TGCGCCACCAGACAGGGGTGGGACACTGAAGCTTTCTTT. The encoded protein is CATRQGWDTEAFF. The chain couples TRBV5-1 to TRBJ1-1; 8 bases match TRBD1. Germline lookup yields CDR1 SGHRS and CDR2 YFSETQ. The ends lost 9 bases at V and 3 bases at J; junction bases unmatched: 7. The CDR3 extends over 13 amino acids. Together with reference TRBV5-1 and TRBJ1-1, the CDR3 gives the full variable domain: KAGVTQTPRYLIKTRGQQVTLSCSPISGHRSVSWYQQTPGQGLQFLFEYFSETQRNKGNFPGRFSGRQFSNSRSEMNVSTLELGDSALYLCATRQGWDTEAFFGQGTRLTVV.